What follows is one TCR beta chain and its context. Its antigen is unidentified. This entry comes from a study of identical twins. Overall study findings and caveats: In zero-insertion analyses, partial confounding could arise from invariant MAIT and iNKT cells.

The authors used template switching to add a universal primer site and gave cDNA unique molecular identifiers. TCRdb reanalysed the 5' RACE reads using MiXCR and keeps one entry per CDR3 protein. The table lists fewer than 550,000 distinct CDR3 sequences, roughly an eighth of them singletons. The CDR3 contains 13 residues. With 3 bases removed from V and 7 bases from J, the gap between germline ends came to 10 bases. Germline V gene lookup returns CDR1 SNHLY and CDR2 FYNNEI. Another study also made use of these data, one on yellow fever vaccine responses in identical twins.

Input material: CD4+ T cells sorted from blood. The chain employs TRBV2 and TRBJ2-1, with D tentatively TRBD1 (5 bases). This TCR was recovered from a woman younger than 35 in good health. The CDR3 DNA reads as TGTGCCAGCAGTGAGGGGCGGATTAATGAGCAGTTCTTC. It encodes CASSEGRINEQFF.